These 17 T cell receptor beta chains share one sample of origin, sequenced in a study of CD8 T cells in Susac syndrome. RNA in amounts of roughly 0.5 to 1 ug was reverse transcribed with random hexamers. TCRdb passed the immunoSEQ multiplex PCR reads through MiXCR, listing each CDR3 protein once. The sample lists some 400,000 distinct CDR3 sequences, approximately 85% seen once, with about 0.12% in the top ten. The specimen was CD8+ T cells from PBMCs. The receptors stem from a human donor with multiple sclerosis.

The rearrangement uses TRBV28 and TRBJ2-5; possible D gene TRBD2, 5 bases. Germline-derived CDR1 and CDR2 are MDHEN and SYDVKM. V shed 4 bases and J shed 4 bases, with 19 bases lying between them. The length of the CDR3 is 16 residues. CDR3 amino acids: CASSWRPGLGGETQYF. For the CDR3, the DNA is TGTGCCAGCAGTTGGCGTCCAGGACTGGGTGGAGAGACCCAGTACTTC.

This sequence joins TRBV2 and TRBJ2-1, with a tentative D call TRBD2 (6 bases). The V end lost 1 base, the J end lost 7 bases, and 20 bases lay between the germline ends. In germline, CDR1 is SNHLY, CDR2 FYNNEI. CDR3 size: 17 residues. The CDR3 reads CASSEGASDLPWNEQFF. CDR3 nucleotide sequence: TGTGCCAGCAGTGAAGGTGCTAGCGACCTTCCGTGGAATGAGCAGTTCTTC. Full variable domain (outside the CDR3, taken from reference TRBV2 and TRBJ2-1): EPEVTQTPSHQVTQMGQEVILRCVPISNHLYFYWYRQILGQKVEFLVSFYNNEISEKSEIFDDQFSVERPDGSNFTLKIRSTKLEDSAMYFCASSEGASDLPWNEQFFGPGTRLTVL.

The chain recombines TRBV30 with TRBJ1-4, with D unclear. Trimming stripped 3 bases from V and 1 base from J, with 9 bases between. Germline loops: CDR1 GTSNPN, CDR2 SVGIG (reference sequence). This CDR3 comprises 14 residues. As DNA, the CDR3 is TGTGCCTGGAGCGATCCGGAAACTAATGAAAAACTGTTTTTT. Protein sequence: CAWSDPETNEKLFF. The full variable domain, in which reference TRBV30 and TRBJ1-4 provide the parts outside the CDR3, is SQTIHQWPATLVQPVGSPLSLECTVEGTSNPNLYWYRQAAGRGLQLLFYSVGIGQISSEVPQNLSASRPQDRQFILSSKKLLLSDSGFYLCAWSDPETNEKLFFGSGTQLSVL.

This chain links TRBV4-1 with TRBJ1-5; perhaps TRBD1 as D (6 bases). The CDR3 is 13 residues long. Per germline, CDR1 MGHRA and CDR2 YSYEKL. V was cut by 4 bases and J by 7 bases, with 11 bases left in between. CDR3 coding DNA: TGCGCCAGCAGCCGGGCAGGGGTACAGCCCCAGCATTTT. Amino acids: CASSRAGVQPQHF.

This clonotype was seen just once. The J gene is TRBJ1-2, the V gene TRBV29-1; D remains ambiguous. V gave up 6 bases and J gave up 5 bases, with 22 bases separating them. The CDR3 is 15 amino acids. CDR1 and CDR2 from the germline V gene are SQVTM and ANQGSEA. CDR3 in amino acids: CSVERVGEFSYGYTF. The CDR3, as DNA: TGCAGCGTCGAAAGAGTCGGGGAGTTCAGTTATGGCTACACCTTC.

This clonotype was detected only a few times. CDR3 bases: TGCAGCGTTGGAGGGACAGGGGATTTCGAGCAGTACTTC. This translates into CSVGGTGDFEQYF. V is TRBV29-1 and J is TRBJ2-7, with 10 bases matching TRBD1. CDR3 length equals 13 residues. Unmatched junction bases numbered 6, after V lost 4 bases and J lost 6 bases. Germline lookup yields CDR1 SQVTM and CDR2 ANQGSEA.

As concerns this clonotype: The junction departs from the called germline gene at one end, perhaps through a read error. This chain uses TRBV7-9 with TRBJ2-5; D possibly corresponds to TRBD2 (5 bases). Germline V lookup: CDR1 SEHNR, CDR2 FQNEAQ (reference sequence). CDR3 size: 13 residues. CDR3 DNA sequence: TGTGCCAGCAGTTTAGGAGGATCTGAGACCCAGTACTTC. Translation gives CASSLGGSETQYF.

The rearrangement joins TRBV28 to TRBJ2-7; 9 bases agree with TRBD2. The trim removed 2 bases at V and 3 bases at J, leaving 5 bases unmatched. The CDR3 consists of 15 residues. The V gene's germline CDR1 is MDHEN and CDR2 SYDVKM. The CDR3 loop is CASSLSAGGIYEQYF. CDR3 DNA sequence: TGTGCCAGCAGTTTAAGCGCGGGAGGGATCTACGAGCAGTACTTC.

The chain couples TRBV28 to TRBJ1-5; D is possibly TRBD1 (5 bases). CDR3 length equals 16 residues. V was shortened by 3 bases and J by 0 bases, with 12 bases between the two germline ends. Germline values: CDR1 MDHEN, CDR2 SYDVKM. The CDR3 sequence: CASSLGENYSNQPQHF. The CDR3 coding sequence is TGTGCCAGCAGTTTGGGGGAAAATTATAGCAATCAGCCCCAGCATTTT.

The chain combines TRBV4-1 with TRBJ1-1; maybe TRBD1 (5 bases). Germline CDR1 MGHRA, CDR2 YSYEKL. The CDR3 has 16 residues. The V end lost 0 bases, the J end lost 2 bases, and 13 bases lay between the germline ends. CDR3 in amino acids: CASSQDHGGGNTEAFF. In nucleotides, the CDR3 is TGCGCCAGCAGCCAAGATCACGGCGGGGGTAACACTGAAGCTTTCTTT.

The chain has TRBV29-1 and TRBJ2-2, with 10 bases that match TRBD1. CDR1 SQVTM and CDR2 ANQGSEA come from the germline V gene. The trim removed 4 bases at V and 4 bases at J, leaving 12 bases unmatched. CDR3 length: 17 amino acids. CDR3 coding DNA: TGCAGCGTTGTTGATGGCGGGACAGGGGTTTCCACCGGGGAGCTGTTTTTT. Translated: CSVVDGGTGVSTGELFF.

This sequence joins TRBV4-1 and TRBJ1-5; D remains ambiguous. CDR3 length: 14 amino acids. The germline V and J ends were trimmed by 1 base and 4 bases, with 8 bases remaining between them. CDR1 is MGHRA, CDR2 YSYEKL, per germline. CDR3 in amino acids: CASSQVQMNQPQHF. The CDR3, as DNA: TGCGCCAGCAGCCAAGTTCAGATGAATCAGCCCCAGCATTTT.

In this sample, this clonotype turned up once. The CDR3, as DNA: TGTGCCAGCAGCACTCCGACTAGCGGACCCTACGAGCAGTACTTC. As protein: CASSTPTSGPYEQYF. The V call is TRBV7-9, the J call TRBJ2-7; 9 bases align to TRBD2. Germline CDR1 reads SEHNR; CDR2 reads FQNEAQ (reference sequence). The J segment lost 2 bases and the V segment lost 5 bases, leaving 7 bases of the junction unmatched. The length of the CDR3 is 15 residues.

This clonotype came up once. The chain recombines TRBV7-8 with TRBJ2-7; no firm D call. Germline V gene sequence: CDR1 SGHVS, CDR2 FQNEAQ. The ends were cut back, 1 base at V and 5 bases at J, with 15 bases in the middle. This CDR3 comprises 15 residues. CDR3 sequence (DNA): TGTGCCAGCAGCTTAGTCTCTCTCAGAGGTGACGAGCAGTACTTC. Amino acid sequence: CASSLVSLRGDEQYF.

Only one count was recorded for this clonotype. The chain employs TRBV28 and TRBJ2-1; D is uncertain. The germline V gene encodes CDR1 MDHEN and CDR2 SYDVKM. V was clipped by 4 bases and J by 8 bases, with 12 bases between them. The CDR3 length is 13 residues. CDR3 sequence reads: CASSSGRWDEQFF. The CDR3 DNA sequence: TGTGCCAGCAGTTCGGGCCGCTGGGATGAGCAGTTCTTC.

A few counts support this clonotype. The V call is TRBV27, the J call TRBJ2-7, with a weak D call TRBD2 (6 bases). Germline V gives CDR1 MNHEY, CDR2 SMNVEV (reference sequence). There are 11 residues in the CDR3. The V end lost 6 bases, the J end lost 3 bases, and 6 bases lay between the germline ends. This CDR3 is CASRRGYEQYF. The CDR3 nucleotides are TGTGCCAGCAGGCGGGGCTACGAGCAGTACTTC.

The chain has TRBV7-8 and TRBJ2-7, with 7 nucleotides matching TRBD2. From germline, CDR1 is SGHVS and CDR2 FQNEAQ. The ends lost 5 bases at V and 3 bases at J; junction bases unmatched: 10. CDR3 length: 15 amino acids. CDR3 in amino acids: CASSPASGVGYEQYF. The DNA for the CDR3 is TGTGCCAGCAGCCCCGCCAGCGGGGTAGGCTACGAGCAGTACTTC.